This paragraph reports one TCR beta chain. V was clipped by 7 bases and J by 2 bases, with 11 bases between them. The CDR3 loop spans 14 amino acids. Germline-derived CDR1 and CDR2 are MNHNS and SASEGT. TCRdb used MiXCR to reprocess the 5' RACE reads, holding one entry per CDR3 protein. The repertoire includes a few hundred thousand distinct CDR3 sequences, 3.6% of them detected once, and less than 25% sits in the top ten. The data were taken from a study of T cells after yellow fever vaccination. This material consisted of PBMCs, taken on the day of the yellow fever booster vaccination. The rearrangement uses TRBV6-1 and TRBJ2-2; D gene ambiguous. The TCR comes from a man aged 18 to 29 who received the YFV17D yellow fever vaccine. The CDR3 nucleotides are TGTGCCAGCACAGGCCAGGATAACACCGGGGAGCTGTTTTTT. The encoded protein is CASTGQDNTGELFF.